The TCR beta chain described here comes from a study of CD8+ T cells in alopecia areata. Findings of the study overall: Compared with normal scalp, lesional scalp had higher clonality and more expanded CD8+ clones.

Trimming cost V 5 bases and J 8 bases; bases outside gene matches: 7. The CDR3 runs to 14 residues. Germline assignment: CDR1 PRHDT and CDR2 FYEKMQ (reference sequence). On this clone: Its antigen is undetermined.

As to treatment: oral pan-JAK inhibitor, 5-10 mg twice daily. Sequencing used cDNA as its template, made by extracting RNA and reverse transcribing it. Profiling relied on immunoSEQ multiplex PCR, and the TCRdb table lists in-frame clones only, not all of them. The repertoire has roughly 92,000 clones, 70% to 80% of them found once; the top ten carry approximately 15%. The starting material was CD8+ T cells sorted from blood, obtained around week 44, from a patient treated with tofacitinib. The clonotype was recovered from a human donor with alopecia areata. V is TRBV13 and J is TRBJ1-4; TRBD1 agrees at 8 bases. CDR3 region: CASSGPGGREKLFF. CDR3 DNA sequence: TGTGCCAGCAGCGGCCCAGGGGGCCGAGAAAAACTGTTTTTT.